Given below is one T cell receptor (beta chain) in context. One end of the junction varies from germline; a read error may be responsible. Other DNA sequences of this sample code for an identical CDR3. This sample is drawn from a study of blood T cell repertoires in COVID-19. The CDR3 is 15 amino acids. Looked up from germline, CDR1 is MNHEY and CDR2 is SMNVEV (reference sequence). How the authors handled the data: From reference gene primer amplification, estimates of nucleated cell counts were derived. This table comes from immunoSEQ multiplex PCR, and its TCRdb copy is limited to in-frame clones, with some not included. The DNA gave D and trimming, while V, J and clone size come from that table. The sample shows 250,000 to 350,000 clones, around 90% of them seen only once.

The rearrangement links TRBV27 to TRBJ2-7; 8 bases match TRBD1. This clonotype was obtained from a woman between 40 and 55 years old who had recovered from COVID-19. The sample consisted of peripheral blood. CDR3 sequence (DNA): TGTGCCAGCAGGAAATCAGGGGGCAGCTCCTACGAACAGTACTTC. This gives the protein CASRKSGGSSYEQYF.